The 2 T cell receptor beta chains listed next were all sequenced from one sample in a study of tumor and adjacent non-tumor tissue in lung cancer. The template was RNA from unsorted bulk tissue. The library came from three nested PCR rounds adapted from ARM-PCR protocols. TCRdb recomputed calls from the multiplex PCR reads with MiXCR, one row per CDR3 protein. Of roughly 220,000 distinct CDR3 sequences in the sample, around 70% were seen once. The sequencing input was lung tumor tissue. These TCRs come from a man in his sixties with non-small cell lung cancer.

As concerns this clonotype: In this CDR3 the conserved last residue, phenylalanine or tryptophan, is missing, so a read error is likely. The limits of the CDR3 on the DNA are not certain, so only TCRdb's listed CDR3 is given. The genes are TRBV20-1 and TRBJ2-7; TRBD1 was called by the table and not checked on the DNA. CDR1 DFQATT and CDR2 SNEGSKA come from the germline V gene (reference sequence). A total of 13 residues make up the CDR3, ends included. CDR3 loop: CSASGTFLYERYL.

This clonotype has just one count. The V call is TRBV5-5, the J call TRBJ1-2; D might be TRBD1 (5 bases). Trimming took off 3 bases at V and 8 bases at J, with 17 bases between the two ends. The CDR3 runs to 14 residues. Germline V gives CDR1 SGHKS, CDR2 YYEKEE (reference sequence). The CDR3 region has the DNA TGTGCCAGCAGCTCAACTGCAGGGATCGGAGGCTACACCTTC. Residues: CASSSTAGIGGYTF. The full variable domain, in which reference TRBV5-5 and TRBJ1-2 provide the parts outside the CDR3, is DAGVTQSPTHLIKTRGQQVTLRCSPISGHKSVSWYQQVLGQGPQFIFQYYEKEERGRGNFPDRFSARQFPNYSSELNVNALLLGDSALYLCASSSTAGIGGYTFGSGTRLTVV.